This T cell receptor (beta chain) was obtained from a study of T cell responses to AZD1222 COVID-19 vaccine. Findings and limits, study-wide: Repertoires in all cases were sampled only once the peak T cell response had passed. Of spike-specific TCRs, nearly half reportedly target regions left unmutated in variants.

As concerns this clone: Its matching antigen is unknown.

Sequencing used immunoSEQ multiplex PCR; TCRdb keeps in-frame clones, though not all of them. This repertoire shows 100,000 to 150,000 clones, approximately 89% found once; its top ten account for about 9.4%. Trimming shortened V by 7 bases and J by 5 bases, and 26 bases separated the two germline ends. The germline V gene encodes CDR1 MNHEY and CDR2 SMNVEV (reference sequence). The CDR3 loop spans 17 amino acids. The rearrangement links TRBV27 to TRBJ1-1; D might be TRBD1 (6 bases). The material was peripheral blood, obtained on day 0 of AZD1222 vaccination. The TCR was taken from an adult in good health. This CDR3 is CASTLIGGRLTGTEAFF. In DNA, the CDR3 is TGTGCCAGCACCTTGATTGGGGGGCGATTGACAGGTACTGAAGCTTTCTTT.